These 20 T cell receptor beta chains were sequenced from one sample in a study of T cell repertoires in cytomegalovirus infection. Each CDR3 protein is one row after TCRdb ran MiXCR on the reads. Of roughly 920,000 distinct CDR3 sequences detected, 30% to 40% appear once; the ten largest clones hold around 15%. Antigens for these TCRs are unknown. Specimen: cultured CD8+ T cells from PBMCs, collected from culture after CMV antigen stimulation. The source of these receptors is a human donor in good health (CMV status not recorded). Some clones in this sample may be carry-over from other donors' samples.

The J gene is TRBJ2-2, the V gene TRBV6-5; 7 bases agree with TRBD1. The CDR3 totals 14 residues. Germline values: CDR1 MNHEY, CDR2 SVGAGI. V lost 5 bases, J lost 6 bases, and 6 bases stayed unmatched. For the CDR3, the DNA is TGTGCCAGCAGTAAGGACAGGTTGGCCGGGGAGCTGTTTTTT. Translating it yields CASSKDRLAGELFF.

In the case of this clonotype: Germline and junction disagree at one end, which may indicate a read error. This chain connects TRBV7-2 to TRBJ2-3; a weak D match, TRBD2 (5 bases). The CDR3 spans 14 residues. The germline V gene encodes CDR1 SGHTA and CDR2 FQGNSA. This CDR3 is CVSSLEGSTDTQYF. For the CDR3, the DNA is TGTGTCAGCAGCTTAGAGGGCAGCACAGATACGCAGTATTTT.

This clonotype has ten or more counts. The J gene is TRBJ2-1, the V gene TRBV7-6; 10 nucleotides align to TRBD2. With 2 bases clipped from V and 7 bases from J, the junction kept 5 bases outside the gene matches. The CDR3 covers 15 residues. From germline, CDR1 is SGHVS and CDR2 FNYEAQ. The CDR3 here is CASSLSGGAANEQFF. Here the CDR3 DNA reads TGTGCCAGCAGCTTAAGCGGGGGGGCGGCAAATGAGCAGTTCTTC.

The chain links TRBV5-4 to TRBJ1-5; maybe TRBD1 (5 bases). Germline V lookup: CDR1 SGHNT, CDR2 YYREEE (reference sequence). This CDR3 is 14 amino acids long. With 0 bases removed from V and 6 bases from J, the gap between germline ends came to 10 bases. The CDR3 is CASSLEGEGQPQHF. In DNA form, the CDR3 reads TGTGCCAGCAGCTTGGAAGGGGAGGGTCAGCCCCAGCATTTT.

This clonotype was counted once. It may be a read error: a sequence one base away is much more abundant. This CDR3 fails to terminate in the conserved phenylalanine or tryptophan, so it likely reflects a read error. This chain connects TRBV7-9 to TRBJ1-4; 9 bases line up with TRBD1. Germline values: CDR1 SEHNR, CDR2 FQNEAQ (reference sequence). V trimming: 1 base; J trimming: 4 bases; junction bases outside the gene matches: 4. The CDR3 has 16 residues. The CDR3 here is CASSLVRDRVNEKLFL. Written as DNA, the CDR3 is TGTGCCAGCAGCTTAGTCCGGGACAGGGTTAATGAAAAACTGTTTTTA.

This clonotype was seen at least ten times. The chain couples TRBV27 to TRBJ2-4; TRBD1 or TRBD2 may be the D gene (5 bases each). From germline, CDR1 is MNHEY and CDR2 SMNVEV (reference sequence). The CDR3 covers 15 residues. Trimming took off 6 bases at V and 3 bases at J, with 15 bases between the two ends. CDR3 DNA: TGTGCCAGCAGGCTCCGGGACGCCGGCAAAAACATTCAGTACTTC. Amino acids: CASRLRDAGKNIQYF.

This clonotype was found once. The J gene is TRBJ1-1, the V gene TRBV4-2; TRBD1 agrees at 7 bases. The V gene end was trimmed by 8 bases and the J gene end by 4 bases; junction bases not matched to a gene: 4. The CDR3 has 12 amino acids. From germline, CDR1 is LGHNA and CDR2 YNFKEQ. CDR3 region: CASQGEITEAFF. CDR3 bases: TGTGCCAGCCAGGGGGAGATCACTGAAGCTTTCTTT.

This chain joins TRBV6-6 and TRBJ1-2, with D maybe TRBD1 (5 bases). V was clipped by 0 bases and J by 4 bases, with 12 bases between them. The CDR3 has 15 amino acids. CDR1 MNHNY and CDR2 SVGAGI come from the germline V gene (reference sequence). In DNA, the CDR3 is TGTGCCAGCAGTTACTCGTTAGGGGAACTCTATGGCTACACCTTC. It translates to CASSYSLGELYGYTF.

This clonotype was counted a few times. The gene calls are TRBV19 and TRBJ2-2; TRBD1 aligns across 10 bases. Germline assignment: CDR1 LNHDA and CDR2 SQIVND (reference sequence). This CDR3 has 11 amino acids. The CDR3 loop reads CATGGIGELFF. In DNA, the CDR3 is TGTGCGACAGGGGGCATCGGGGAGCTGTTTTTT.

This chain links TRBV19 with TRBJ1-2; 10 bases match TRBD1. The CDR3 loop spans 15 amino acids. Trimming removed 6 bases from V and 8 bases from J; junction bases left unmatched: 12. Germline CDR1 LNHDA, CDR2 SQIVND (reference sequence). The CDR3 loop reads CASSLRGTGDRGYTF. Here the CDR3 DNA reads TGTGCCAGTAGCCTTAGGGGGACAGGGGATCGCGGCTACACCTTC. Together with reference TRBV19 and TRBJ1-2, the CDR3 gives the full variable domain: DGGITQSPKYLFRKEGQNVTLSCEQNLNHDAMYWYRQDPGQGLRLIYYSQIVNDFQKGDIAEGYSVSREKKESFPLTVTSAQKNPTAFYLCASSLRGTGDRGYTFGSGTRLTVV.

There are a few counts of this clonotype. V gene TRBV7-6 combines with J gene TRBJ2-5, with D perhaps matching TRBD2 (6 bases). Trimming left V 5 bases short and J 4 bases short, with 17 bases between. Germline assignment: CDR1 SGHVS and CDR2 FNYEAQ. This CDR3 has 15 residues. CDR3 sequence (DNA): TGTGCCAGCAGCGGGGTGGCGGGGCACGGAGAGACCCAGTACTTC. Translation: CASSGVAGHGETQYF.

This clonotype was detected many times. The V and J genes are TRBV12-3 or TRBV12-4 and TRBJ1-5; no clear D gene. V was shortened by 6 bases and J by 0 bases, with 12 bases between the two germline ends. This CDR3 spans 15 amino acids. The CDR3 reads CASSRGVGSNQPQHF. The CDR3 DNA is TGTGCCAGCAGCCGCGGGGTGGGTAGCAATCAGCCCCAGCATTTT.

CDR3 in amino acids: CASSQDHSGTSGTYEQYF. For the CDR3, the DNA is TGCGCCAGCAGCCAAGACCACTCCGGGACTAGCGGAACCTACGAGCAGTACTTC. The V and J genes are TRBV4-1 and TRBJ2-7, with TRBD2 matching over 11 bases. This CDR3 spans 18 amino acids. The germline V gene has CDR1 MGHRA and CDR2 YSYEKL. V gave up 0 bases and J gave up 2 bases; unmatched junction bases: 9.

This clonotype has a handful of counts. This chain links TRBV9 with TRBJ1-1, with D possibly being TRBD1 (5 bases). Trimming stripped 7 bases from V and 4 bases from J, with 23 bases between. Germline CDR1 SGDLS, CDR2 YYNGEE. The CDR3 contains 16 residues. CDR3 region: CASEGRGKDGGTEAFF. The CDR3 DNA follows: TGTGCCAGCGAAGGCCGGGGGAAAGACGGGGGCACTGAAGCTTTCTTT.

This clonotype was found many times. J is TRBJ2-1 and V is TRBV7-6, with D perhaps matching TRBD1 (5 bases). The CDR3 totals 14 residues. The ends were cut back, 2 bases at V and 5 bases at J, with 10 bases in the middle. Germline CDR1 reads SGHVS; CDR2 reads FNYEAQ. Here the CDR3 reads CASSLIQVDNEQFF. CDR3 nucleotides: TGTGCCAGCAGCTTAATACAGGTGGACAATGAGCAGTTCTTC.

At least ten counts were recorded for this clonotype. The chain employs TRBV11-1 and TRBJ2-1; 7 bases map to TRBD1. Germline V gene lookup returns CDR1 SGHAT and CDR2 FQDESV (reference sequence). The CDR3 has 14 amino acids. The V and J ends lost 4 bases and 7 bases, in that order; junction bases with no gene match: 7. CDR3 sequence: CASSSGGFRNEQFF. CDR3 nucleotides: TGTGCCAGCAGCTCAGGGGGTTTCAGGAATGAGCAGTTCTTC.

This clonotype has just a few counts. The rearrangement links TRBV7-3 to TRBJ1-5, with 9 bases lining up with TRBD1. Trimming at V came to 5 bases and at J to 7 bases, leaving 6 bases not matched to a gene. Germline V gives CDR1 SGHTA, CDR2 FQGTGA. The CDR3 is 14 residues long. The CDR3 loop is CASSTSDRGQPQHF. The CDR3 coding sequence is TGTGCCAGCAGCACATCGGACAGGGGACAGCCCCAGCATTTT.

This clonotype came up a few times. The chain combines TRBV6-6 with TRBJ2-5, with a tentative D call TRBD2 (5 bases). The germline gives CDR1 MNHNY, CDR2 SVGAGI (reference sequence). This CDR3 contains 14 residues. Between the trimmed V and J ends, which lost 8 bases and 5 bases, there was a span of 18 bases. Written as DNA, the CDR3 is TGTGCCAGCGCGTCACTAGGGTTGGGGGAGACCCAGTACTTC. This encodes CASASLGLGETQYF.

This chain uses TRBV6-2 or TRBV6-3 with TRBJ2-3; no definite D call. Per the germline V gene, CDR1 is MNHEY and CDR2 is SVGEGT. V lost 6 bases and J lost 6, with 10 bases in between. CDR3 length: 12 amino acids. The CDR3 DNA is TGTGCCAGCAGCTCTCTAGAGGATACGCAGTATTTT. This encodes CASSSLEDTQYF.

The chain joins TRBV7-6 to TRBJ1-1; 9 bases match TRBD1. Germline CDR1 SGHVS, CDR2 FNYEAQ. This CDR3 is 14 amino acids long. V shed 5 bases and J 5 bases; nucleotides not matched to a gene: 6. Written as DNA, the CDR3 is TGTGCCAGCAGCCGACAGGGGGAAGGGACTGAAGCTTTCTTT. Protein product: CASSRQGEGTEAFF. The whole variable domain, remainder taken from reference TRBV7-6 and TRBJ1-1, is GAGVSQSPRYKVTKRGQDVALRCDPISGHVSLYWYRQALGQGPEFLTYFNYEAQQDKSGLPNDRFSAERPEGSISTLTIQRTEQRDSAMYRCASSRQGEGTEAFFGQGTRLTVV.